This TCR beta chain came from a study of early stage breast cancer tumors. The CDR3 spans 16 residues. Unmatched junction bases numbered 3, after V lost 1 base and J lost 6 bases. Germline V gene sequence: CDR1 MGHDK, CDR2 SYGVNS. TCRdb keeps only in-frame clones here, not all; method: immunoSEQ multiplex PCR. This sample yields about 41,000 clones, of which around 70% are seen a single time; roughly 7.9% belongs to the top ten. The TCR comes from a person aged 50-59 years with breast cancer. The sample consisted of blood. The chain uses TRBV25-1 and TRBJ2-3, with 14 bases identical to TRBD2. The CDR3 DNA follows: TGTGCCAGCAGTGAATCCCGGACTAGCGGGAGGGATACGCAGTATTTT. This codes for CASSESRTSGRDTQYF.